This T cell receptor (beta chain) was identified in a study of T cell repertoires in cytomegalovirus infection. Whole-study context: Public TCR beta signatures indicated both CMV infection and matching HLA type. Whole-study results and caveats: The ex vivo response was dominated by HLA-C-restricted CMV-specific TCR beta clonotypes.

TCRdb re-called the reads through MiXCR, storing one row per CDR3 protein. The sample holds approximately 550,000 distinct CDR3 sequences, 16% seen once. In the case of this clonotype: Antigen specificity is unknown. A single base separates this from a much larger clone, so it may be a read error.

Material for sequencing was CD8+ T cells from PBMCs. The source of this sequence is a human donor in good health (CMV status not recorded). Some clones in this sample may be carry-over from other donors' samples.

The chain's CDR3 is CASSFIIETGIHEQYF. CDR3 DNA: TGTGCCAGCAGTTTTATTATTGAGACAGGGATCCACGAGCAGTACTTC. The V and J genes are TRBV28 and TRBJ2-7, with 7 bases matching TRBD1. Germline values: CDR1 MDHEN, CDR2 SYDVKM. The CDR3 consists of 16 residues. Unmatched junction bases numbered 13, after V lost 3 bases and J lost 5 bases.